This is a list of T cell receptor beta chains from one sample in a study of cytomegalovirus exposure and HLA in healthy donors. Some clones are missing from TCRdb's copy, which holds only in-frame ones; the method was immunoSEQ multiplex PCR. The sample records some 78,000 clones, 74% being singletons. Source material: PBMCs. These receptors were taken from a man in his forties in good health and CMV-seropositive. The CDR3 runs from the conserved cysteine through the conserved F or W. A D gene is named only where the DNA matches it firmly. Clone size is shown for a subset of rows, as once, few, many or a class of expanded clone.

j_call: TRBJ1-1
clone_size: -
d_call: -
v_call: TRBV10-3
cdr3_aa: CAISGPDTEAFF
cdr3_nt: TGTGCCATCAGTGGTCCTGACACTGAAGCTTTCTTT

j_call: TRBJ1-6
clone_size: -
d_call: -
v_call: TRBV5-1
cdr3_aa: CASSLDFAARQSSPLHF
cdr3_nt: TGCGCCAGCAGCTTGGATTTCGCCGCCAGGCAGTCCTCACCCCTCCACTTT

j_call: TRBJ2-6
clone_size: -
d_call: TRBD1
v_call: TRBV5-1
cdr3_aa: CASSIQTGGGANVLTF
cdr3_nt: TGCGCCAGCAGCATACAGACAGGGGGTGGGGCCAACGTCCTGACTTTC

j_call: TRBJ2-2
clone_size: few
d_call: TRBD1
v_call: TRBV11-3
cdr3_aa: CASSPGQGRTGELFF
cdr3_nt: TGTGCCAGCAGCCCTGGACAGGGCCGGACCGGGGAGCTGTTTTTT

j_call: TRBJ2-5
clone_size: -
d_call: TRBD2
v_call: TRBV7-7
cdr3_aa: CASSPLGLAGGGETQYF
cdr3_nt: TGTGCCAGCAGCCCCCTCGGGCTAGCGGGAGGAGGCGAGACCCAGTACTTC

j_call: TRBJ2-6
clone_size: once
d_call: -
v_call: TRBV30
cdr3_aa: CAWSPKVGWANVLTF
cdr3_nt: TGTGCCTGGAGTCCTAAAGTCGGGTGGGCCAACGTCCTGACTTTC

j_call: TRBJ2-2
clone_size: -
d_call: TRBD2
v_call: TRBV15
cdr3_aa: CATSRELGGRALNTGELFF
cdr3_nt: TGTGCCACCAGCAGAGAGTTAGGCGGGAGGGCCCTTAACACCGGGGAGCTGTTTTTT

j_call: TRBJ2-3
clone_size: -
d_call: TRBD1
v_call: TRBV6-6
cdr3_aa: CASRPTGGVGTDTQYF
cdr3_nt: TGTGCCAGCAGGCCTACAGGGGGCGTGGGCACAGATACGCAGTATTTT

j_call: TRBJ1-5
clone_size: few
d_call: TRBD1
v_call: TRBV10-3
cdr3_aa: CAISEGQGRSPQHF
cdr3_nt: TGTGCCATCAGTGAAGGACAGGGTCGTTCGCCCCAGCATTTT

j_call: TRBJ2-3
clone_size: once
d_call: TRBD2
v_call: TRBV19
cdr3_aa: CASSTLAGGTDTQYF
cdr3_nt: TGTGCCAGTAGTACTCTAGCGGGAGGAACAGATACGCAGTATTTT

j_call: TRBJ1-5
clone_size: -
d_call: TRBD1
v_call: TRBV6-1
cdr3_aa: CASMTGIENQPQHF
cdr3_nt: TGTGCCAGCATGACAGGGATTGAGAATCAGCCCCAGCATTTT

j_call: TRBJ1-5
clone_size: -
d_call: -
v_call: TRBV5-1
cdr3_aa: CASSSDGIGNQPQHF
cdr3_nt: TGCGCCAGCAGCTCGGACGGGATTGGCAATCAGCCCCAGCATTTT

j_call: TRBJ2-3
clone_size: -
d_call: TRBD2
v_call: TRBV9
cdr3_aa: CASSVDTSGSTDTQYF
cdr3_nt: TGTGCCAGCAGCGTAGACACTAGCGGGAGTACAGATACGCAGTATTTT

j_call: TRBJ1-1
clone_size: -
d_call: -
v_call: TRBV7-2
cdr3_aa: CASSSMTGGTEAFF
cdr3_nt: TGTGCCAGCAGCTCGATGACGGGTGGGACTGAAGCTTTCTTT

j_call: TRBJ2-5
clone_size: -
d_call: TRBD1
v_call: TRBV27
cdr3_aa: CASSLFWTGGEETQYF
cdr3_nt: TGTGCCAGCAGTTTATTCTGGACAGGGGGCGAGGAGACCCAGTACTTC

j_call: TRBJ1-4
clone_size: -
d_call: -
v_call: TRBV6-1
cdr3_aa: CASRETGTNEKLFF
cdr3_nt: TGTGCCAGCAGGGAGACAGGAACTAATGAAAAACTGTTTTTT

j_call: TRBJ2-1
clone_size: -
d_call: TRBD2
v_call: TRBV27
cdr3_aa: CASSPRLAGGYNEQFF
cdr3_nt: TGTGCCAGCAGTCCCAGACTAGCGGGAGGGTACAATGAGCAGTTCTTC

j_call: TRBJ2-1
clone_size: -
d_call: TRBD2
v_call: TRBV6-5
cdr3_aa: CASSRTSPSYNEQFF
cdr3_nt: TGTGCCAGCAGCAGGACTAGCCCCTCGTACAATGAGCAGTTCTTC

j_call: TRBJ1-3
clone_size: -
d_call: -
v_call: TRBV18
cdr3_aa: CASSPEGKSGNTIYF
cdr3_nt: TGTGCCAGCTCACCGGAGGGGAAGTCTGGAAACACCATATATTTT

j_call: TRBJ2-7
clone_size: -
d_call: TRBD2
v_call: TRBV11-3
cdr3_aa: CASSLGGGYEQYF
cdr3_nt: TGTGCCAGCAGCTTAGGGGGGGGCTACGAGCAGTACTTC

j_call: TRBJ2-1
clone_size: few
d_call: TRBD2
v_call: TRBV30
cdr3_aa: CAWGLAGVSSYNEQFF
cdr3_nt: TGTGCCTGGGGACTAGCGGGAGTATCCTCCTACAATGAGCAGTTCTTC

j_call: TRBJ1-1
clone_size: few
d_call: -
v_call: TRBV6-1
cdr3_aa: CASSERGNTEAFF
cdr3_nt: TGTGCCAGCAGTGAAAGGGGTAACACTGAAGCTTTCTTT

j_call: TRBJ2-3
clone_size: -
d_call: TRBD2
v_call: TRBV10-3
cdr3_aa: CAIRPTSPGLAGGPDTQYF
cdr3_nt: TGTGCCATCAGACCAACCTCTCCGGGACTAGCGGGGGGGCCAGATACGCAGTATTTT

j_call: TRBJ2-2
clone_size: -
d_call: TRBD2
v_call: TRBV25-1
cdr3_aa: CASSELASGRAGELFF
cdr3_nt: TGTGCCAGCAGTGAGCTGGCTAGCGGGAGGGCCGGGGAGCTGTTTTTT

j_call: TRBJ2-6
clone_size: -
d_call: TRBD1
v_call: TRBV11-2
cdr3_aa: CASSFSAGQVSGANVLTF
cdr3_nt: TGTGCCAGCAGCTTCTCTGCGGGACAGGTCTCTGGGGCCAACGTCCTGACTTTC